This T cell receptor (beta chain) was obtained from a study of T cell responses to AZD1222 COVID-19 vaccine. Study conclusions and caveats: Seropositivity was recorded at baseline in only 6 or 7 AZD1222 recipients. Within unmutated variant regions lay the reported targets of nearly half of spike-specific TCRs. Sampling captured repertoires only after the peak T cell response.

On this clone: Its antigen is not identified.

TCRdb keeps only in-frame clones here, not all; method: immunoSEQ multiplex PCR. The profile shows fewer than 150,000 clones, roughly nine tenths of them singletons. V lost 8 bases to trimming and J lost 2 bases, with 16 bases between them. The CDR3 consists of 15 residues. Germline V CDR1 and CDR2: LNHDA, SQIVND (reference sequence). The J gene is TRBJ1-3, the V gene TRBV19; TRBD1 might be the D (6 bases). The sample in question was peripheral blood, obtained 28 days after the second AZD1222 dose. The clonotype originates from an adult who received the AZD1222 COVID-19 vaccine. CDR3 DNA: TGTGCCAGTCAATTAGGGGCAGGGGCTGGAAACACCATATATTTT. As protein: CASQLGAGAGNTIYF.